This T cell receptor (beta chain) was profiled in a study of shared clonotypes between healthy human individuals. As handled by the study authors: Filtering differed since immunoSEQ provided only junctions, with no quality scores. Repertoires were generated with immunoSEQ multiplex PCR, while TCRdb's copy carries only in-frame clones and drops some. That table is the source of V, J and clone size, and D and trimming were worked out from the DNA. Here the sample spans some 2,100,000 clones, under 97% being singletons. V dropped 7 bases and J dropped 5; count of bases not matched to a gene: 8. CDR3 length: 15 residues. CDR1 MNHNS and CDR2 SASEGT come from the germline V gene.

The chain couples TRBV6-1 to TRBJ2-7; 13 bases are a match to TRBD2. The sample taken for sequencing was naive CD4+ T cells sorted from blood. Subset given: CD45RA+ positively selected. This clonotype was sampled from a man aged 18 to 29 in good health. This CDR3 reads CASTTGLAGVDEQYF. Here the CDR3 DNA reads TGTGCCAGCACCACCGGACTAGCGGGGGTTGACGAGCAGTACTTC.